This T cell receptor (beta chain) derives from a study of blood T cell repertoires in COVID-19 (dated by TCRdb to the early 2020s). Context from the whole study: Samples from collaborators originated in the United States, Italy and Spain and spanned both the acute and convalescent phases of COVID-19. The material from the prospective study consisted of cDNA or gDNA derived from T cells, B-cell-depleted T cells, or PBMCs. Subjects who had been exposed to COVID-19, were actively infected with it, or had recovered from it provided the deeply sampled blood TCRbeta repertoires that made up the dataset. The repertoires were released in a freely available public database intended as a resource for research on the immune response to SARS-CoV-2. Samples came from the ongoing ImmuneRACE study (first 160 participants) plus 1,254 subjects from 6 global collaborators. Sample metadata almost always included a de-identified subject ID, COVID-19 status, age in years and sex. Where HLA class I and class II types were available, the types were taken from metadata supplied by the sample provider, not from assay-based typing. What the work shows at the level of the full study, not this receptor alone: Clinical and demographic metadata were provided uncurated, with the amount varying by source and participant.

The CDR3 goes from the cysteine to the phenylalanine over 15 residues. Only CDR3 DNA remains: 45 bases, in frame from the first base. Trimming leaves V shorter by 5 bases and J shorter by 3 bases, with the junction holding 10 bases beyond the gene matches. Per the germline V gene, SGHAT is the CDR1 and FQNNGV is the CDR2. TCRbeta CDR3 regions were amplified from genomic DNA by means of the immunoSEQ Assay, a bias-controlled multiplex PCR. As for how the authors treated the data: Within the assay, amplification of reference gene primers was used to estimate how many nucleated cells each sample contained. Sequence reads were collapsed and filtered to measure the absolute abundance of every unique TCRbeta CDR3 rearrangement. For each sample, productive Simpson clonality was calculated by taking the square root of Simpson's diversity index across productive rearrangements. Held by TCRdb, this immuneACCESS table contains in-frame sequences only and omits some clones. Under half of the omission traces to an unresolved V gene where checked; the cause of the rest is unknown. That table is the source of V, J and clone size, and D and trimming were worked out from the DNA. Here the sample has fewer than 250,000 clones; 65% to 85% occur a single time. Of the sample, 7% to 10% falls within the top ten clones.

In the case of this clone: It has no known antigen specificity. No quality values exist for individual bases; no much larger clone is one base distant.

Whole blood was collected in K2EDTA tubes by collaborating institutions according to the institutions' own protocols. For TCRbeta analysis, collaborators shipped samples in one of three forms: frozen whole blood, isolated PBMCs, or DNA extracted from either of those sample types. Input material: peripheral blood. The receptor chain draws on TRBV11-2 and TRBJ2-7; 7 middle bases align to TRBD2. The TCR comes from a woman in her 50s with acute or convalescent COVID-19. The DNA sequence is as follows: TGTGCCAGCAGCCCCGTTGGTGGGGACTACTACGAGCAGTACTTC. Translated, it gives CASSPVGGDYYEQYF.